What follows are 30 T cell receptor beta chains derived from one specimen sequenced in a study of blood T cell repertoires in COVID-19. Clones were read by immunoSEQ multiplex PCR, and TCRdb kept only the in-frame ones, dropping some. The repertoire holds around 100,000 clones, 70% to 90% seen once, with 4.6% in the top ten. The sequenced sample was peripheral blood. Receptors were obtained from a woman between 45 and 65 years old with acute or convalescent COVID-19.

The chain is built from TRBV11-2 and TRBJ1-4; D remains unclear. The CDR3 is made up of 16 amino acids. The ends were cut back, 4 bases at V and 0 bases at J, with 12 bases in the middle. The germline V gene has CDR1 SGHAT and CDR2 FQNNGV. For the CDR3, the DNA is TGTGCCAGCAGCTCCCTTAGCCGTACAACTAATGAAAAACTGTTTTTT. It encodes CASSSLSRTTNEKLFF. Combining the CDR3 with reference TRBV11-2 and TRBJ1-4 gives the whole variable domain EAGVAQSPRYKIIEKRQSVAFWCNPISGHATLYWYQQILGQGPKLLIQFQNNGVVDDSQLPKDRFSAERLKGVDSTLKIQPAKLEDSAVYLCASSSLSRTTNEKLFFGSGTQLSVL.

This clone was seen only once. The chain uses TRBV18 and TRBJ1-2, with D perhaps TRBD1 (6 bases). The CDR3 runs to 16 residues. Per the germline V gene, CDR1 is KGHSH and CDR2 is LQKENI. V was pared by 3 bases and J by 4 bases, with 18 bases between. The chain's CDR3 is CASSPGTGTRIYGYTF. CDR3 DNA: TGTGCCAGCTCACCGGGTACAGGGACCCGGATCTATGGCTACACCTTC.

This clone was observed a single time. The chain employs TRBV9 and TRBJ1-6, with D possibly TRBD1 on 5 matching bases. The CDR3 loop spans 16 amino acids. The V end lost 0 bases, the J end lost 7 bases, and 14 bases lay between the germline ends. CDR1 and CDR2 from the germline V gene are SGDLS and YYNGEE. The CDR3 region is CASSVGVGAGNSPLHF. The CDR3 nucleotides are TGTGCCAGCAGCGTAGGGGTAGGGGCGGGGAATTCACCCCTCCACTTT.

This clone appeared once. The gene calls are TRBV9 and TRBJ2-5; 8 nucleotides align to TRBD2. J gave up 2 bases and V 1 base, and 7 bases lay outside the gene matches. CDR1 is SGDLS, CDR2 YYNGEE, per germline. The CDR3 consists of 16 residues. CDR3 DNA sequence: TGTGCCAGCAGCGTAAGCGGGAGCCGGCCGCAAGAGACCCAGTACTTC. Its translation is CASSVSGSRPQETQYF.

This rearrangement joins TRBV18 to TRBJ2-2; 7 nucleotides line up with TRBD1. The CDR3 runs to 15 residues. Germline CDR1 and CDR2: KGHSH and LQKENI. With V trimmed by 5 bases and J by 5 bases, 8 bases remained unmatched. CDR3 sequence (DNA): TGTGCCAGCTCATCGACAGGGCTCAGGACCGGGGAGCTGTTTTTT. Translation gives CASSSTGLRTGELFF.

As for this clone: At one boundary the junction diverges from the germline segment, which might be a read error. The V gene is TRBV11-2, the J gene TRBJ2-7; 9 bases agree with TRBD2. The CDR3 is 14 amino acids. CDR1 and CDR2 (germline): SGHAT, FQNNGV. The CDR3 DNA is TGTGCCAGCACCTTAGCGGGGGAGAGCTACGAGCAGTACTTC. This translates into CASTLAGESYEQYF.

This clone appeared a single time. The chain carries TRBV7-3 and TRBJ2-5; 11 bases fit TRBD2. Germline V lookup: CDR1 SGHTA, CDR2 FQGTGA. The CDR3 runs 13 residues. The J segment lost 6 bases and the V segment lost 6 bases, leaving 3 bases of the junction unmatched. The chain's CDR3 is CASSTTSGKTQYF. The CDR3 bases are TGTGCCAGCAGTACGACTAGCGGGAAGACCCAGTACTTC.

CDR3 sequence reads: CASSQATYEQYF. CDR3 DNA sequence: TGTGCCAGCAGCCAAGCCACCTACGAGCAGTACTTC. V usage is TRBV3-1 (or the pseudogene TRBV3-2) and J usage is TRBJ2-7; D is uncertain. Trimming cost V 1 base and J 2 bases, with 3 bases left between them. Germline V gene lookup returns CDR1 LGHDT and CDR2 YNNKEL (reference sequence). The CDR3 runs 12 residues.

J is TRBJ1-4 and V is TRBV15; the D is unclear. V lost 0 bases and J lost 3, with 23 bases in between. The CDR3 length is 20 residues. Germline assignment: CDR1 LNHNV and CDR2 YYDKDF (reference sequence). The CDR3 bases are TGTGCCACCAGCAGAGATGGATTGGGAGGGAATGTTAAGGCTAATGAAAAACTGTTTTTT. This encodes CATSRDGLGGNVKANEKLFF. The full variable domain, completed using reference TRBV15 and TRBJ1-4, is DAMVIQNPRYQVTQFGKPVTLSCSQTLNHNVMYWYQQKSSQAPKLLFHYYDKDFNNEADTPDNFQSRRPNTSFCFLDIRSPGLGDTAMYLCATSRDGLGGNVKANEKLFFGSGTQLSVL.

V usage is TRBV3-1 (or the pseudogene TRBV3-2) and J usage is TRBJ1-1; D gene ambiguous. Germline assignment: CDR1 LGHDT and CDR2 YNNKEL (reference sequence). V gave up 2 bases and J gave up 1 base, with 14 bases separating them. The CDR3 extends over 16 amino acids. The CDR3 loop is CASSQLGRTTNTEAFF. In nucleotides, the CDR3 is TGTGCCAGCAGCCAATTGGGCAGAACGACGAACACTGAAGCTTTCTTT.

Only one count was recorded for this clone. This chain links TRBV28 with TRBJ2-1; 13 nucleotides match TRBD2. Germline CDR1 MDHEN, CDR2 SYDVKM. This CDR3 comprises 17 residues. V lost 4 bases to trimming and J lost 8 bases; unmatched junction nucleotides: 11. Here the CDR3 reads CASSSPVTSGRIDEQFF. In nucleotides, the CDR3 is TGTGCCAGCAGTTCTCCTGTGACTAGCGGGAGGATCGATGAGCAGTTCTTC. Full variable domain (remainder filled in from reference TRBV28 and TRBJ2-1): DVKVTQSSRYLVKRTGEKVFLECVQDMDHENMFWYRQDPGLGLRLIYFSYDVKMKEKGDIPEGYSVSREKKERFSLILESASTNQTSMYLCASSSPVTSGRIDEQFFGPGTRLTVL.

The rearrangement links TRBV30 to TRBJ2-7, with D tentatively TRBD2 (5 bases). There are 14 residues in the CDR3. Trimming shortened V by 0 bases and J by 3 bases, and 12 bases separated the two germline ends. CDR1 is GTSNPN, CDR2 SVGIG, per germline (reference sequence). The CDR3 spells CAWSVGLTSYEQYF. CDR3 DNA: TGTGCCTGGAGTGTTGGACTCACCAGCTACGAGCAGTACTTC.

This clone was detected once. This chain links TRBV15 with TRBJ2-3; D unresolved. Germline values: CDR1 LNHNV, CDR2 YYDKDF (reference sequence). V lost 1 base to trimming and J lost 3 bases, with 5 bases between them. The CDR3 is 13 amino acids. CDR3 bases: TGTGCCACCAGCAGAGGAGGTACAGATACGCAGTATTTT. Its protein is CATSRGGTDTQYF.

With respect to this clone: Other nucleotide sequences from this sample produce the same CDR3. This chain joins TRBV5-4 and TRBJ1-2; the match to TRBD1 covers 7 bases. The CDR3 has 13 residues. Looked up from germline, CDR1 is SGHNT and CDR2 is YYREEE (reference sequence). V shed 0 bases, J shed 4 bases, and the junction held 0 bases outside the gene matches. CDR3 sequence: CASSLDRGYGYTF. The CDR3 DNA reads TGTGCCAGCAGCTTGGACAGGGGCTATGGCTACACCTTC.

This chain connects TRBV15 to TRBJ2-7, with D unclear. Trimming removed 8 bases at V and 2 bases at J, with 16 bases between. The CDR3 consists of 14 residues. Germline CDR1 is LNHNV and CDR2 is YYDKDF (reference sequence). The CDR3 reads CATSPTPEAYEQYF. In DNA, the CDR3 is TGTGCCACCTCTCCGACCCCAGAGGCCTACGAGCAGTACTTC.

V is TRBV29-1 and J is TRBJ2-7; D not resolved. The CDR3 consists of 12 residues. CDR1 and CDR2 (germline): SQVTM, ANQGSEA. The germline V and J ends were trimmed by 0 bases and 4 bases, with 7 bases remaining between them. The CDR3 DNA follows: TGCAGCGTTGAAGATTTCAGGTACGAGCAGTACTTC. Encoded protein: CSVEDFRYEQYF.

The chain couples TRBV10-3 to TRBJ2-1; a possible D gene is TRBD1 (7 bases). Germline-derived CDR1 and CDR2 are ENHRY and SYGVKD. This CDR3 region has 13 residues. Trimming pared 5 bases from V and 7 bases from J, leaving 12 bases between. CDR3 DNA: TGTGCCATCAGTAAGGAGGGGGCAAATGAGCAGTTCTTC. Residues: CAISKEGANEQFF.

The CDR3 DNA is TGTGCCAGCTCACCACCGGAGACGGTGAACACTGAAGCTTTCTTT. Residues: CASSPPETVNTEAFF. The V call is TRBV18, the J call TRBJ1-1, with no clear D. V was shortened by 0 bases and J by 0 bases, with 8 bases between the two germline ends. In germline, CDR1 is KGHSH, CDR2 LQKENI. This CDR3 region has 15 residues. Full variable domain (missing parts from reference TRBV18 and TRBJ1-1): NAGVMQNPRHLVRRRGQEARLRCSPMKGHSHVYWYRQLPEEGLKFMVYLQKENIIDESGMPKERFSAEFPKEGPSILRIQQVVRGDSAAYFCASSPPETVNTEAFFGQGTRLTVV.

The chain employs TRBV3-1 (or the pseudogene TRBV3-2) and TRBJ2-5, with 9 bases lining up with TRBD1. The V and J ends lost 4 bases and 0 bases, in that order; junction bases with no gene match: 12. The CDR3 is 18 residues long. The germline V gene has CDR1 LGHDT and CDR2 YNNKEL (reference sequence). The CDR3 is CASSPNPWRDRDQETQYF. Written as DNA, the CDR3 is TGTGCCAGCAGCCCCAACCCCTGGCGGGACAGGGACCAAGAGACCCAGTACTTC.

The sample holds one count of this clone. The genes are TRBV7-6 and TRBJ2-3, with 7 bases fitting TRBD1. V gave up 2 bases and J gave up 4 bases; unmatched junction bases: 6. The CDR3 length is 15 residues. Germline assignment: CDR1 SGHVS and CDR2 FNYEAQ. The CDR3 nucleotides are TGTGCCAGCAGCTTACAGCCTGACAGGGCAGATACGCAGTATTTT. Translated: CASSLQPDRADTQYF.

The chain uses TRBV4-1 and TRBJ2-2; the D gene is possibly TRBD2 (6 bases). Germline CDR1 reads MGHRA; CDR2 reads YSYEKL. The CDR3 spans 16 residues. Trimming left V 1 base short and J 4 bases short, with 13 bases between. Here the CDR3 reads CASSQVWASVTGELFF. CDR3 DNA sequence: TGCGCCAGCAGCCAAGTTTGGGCTAGCGTCACCGGGGAGCTGTTTTTT.

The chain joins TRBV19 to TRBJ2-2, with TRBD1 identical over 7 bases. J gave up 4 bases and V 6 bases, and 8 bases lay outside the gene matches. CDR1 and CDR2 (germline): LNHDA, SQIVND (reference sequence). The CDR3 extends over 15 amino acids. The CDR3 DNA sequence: TGTGCCAGTAGCACAGGGGACGGAAGCACCGGGGAGCTGTTTTTT. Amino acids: CASSTGDGSTGELFF. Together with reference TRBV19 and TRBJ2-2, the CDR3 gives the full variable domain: DGGITQSPKYLFRKEGQNVTLSCEQNLNHDAMYWYRQDPGQGLRLIYYSQIVNDFQKGDIAEGYSVSREKKESFPLTVTSAQKNPTAFYLCASSTGDGSTGELFFGEGSRLTVL.

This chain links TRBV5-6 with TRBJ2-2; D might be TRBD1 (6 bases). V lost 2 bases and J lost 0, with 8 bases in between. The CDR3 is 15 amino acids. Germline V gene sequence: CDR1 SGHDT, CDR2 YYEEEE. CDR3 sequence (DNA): TGTGCCAGCAGCTTCCGGGACACGAACACCGGGGAGCTGTTTTTT. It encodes CASSFRDTNTGELFF.

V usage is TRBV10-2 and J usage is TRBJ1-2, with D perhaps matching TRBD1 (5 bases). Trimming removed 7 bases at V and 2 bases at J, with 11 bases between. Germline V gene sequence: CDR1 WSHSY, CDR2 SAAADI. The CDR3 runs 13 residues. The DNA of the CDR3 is TGCGCCAGCAAGGAAACAGGCAACTATGGCTACACCTTC. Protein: CASKETGNYGYTF.

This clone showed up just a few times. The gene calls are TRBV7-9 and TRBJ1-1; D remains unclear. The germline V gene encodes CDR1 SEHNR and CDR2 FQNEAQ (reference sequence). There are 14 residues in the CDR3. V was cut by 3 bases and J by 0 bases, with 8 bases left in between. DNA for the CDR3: TGTGCCAGCAGCTTCGCACTCATGAACACTGAAGCTTTCTTT. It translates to CASSFALMNTEAFF.

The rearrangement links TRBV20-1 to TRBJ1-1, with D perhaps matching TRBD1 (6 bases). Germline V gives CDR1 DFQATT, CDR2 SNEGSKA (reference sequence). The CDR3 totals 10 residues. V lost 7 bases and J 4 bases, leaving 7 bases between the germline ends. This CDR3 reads CSVRGTEAFF. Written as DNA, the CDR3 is TGCAGTGTCAGGGGCACTGAAGCTTTCTTT.

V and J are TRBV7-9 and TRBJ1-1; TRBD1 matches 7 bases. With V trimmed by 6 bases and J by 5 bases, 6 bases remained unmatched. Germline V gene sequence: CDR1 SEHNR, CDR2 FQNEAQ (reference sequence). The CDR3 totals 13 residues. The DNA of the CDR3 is TGTGCCAGCAGTAGACAGGGAGGTACTGAAGCTTTCTTT. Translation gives CASSRQGGTEAFF.

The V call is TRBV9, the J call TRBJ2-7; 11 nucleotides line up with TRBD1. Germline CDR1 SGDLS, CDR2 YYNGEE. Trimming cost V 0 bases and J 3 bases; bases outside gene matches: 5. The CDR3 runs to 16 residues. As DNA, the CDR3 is TGTGCCAGCAGCGTAGATCCCGGGACAGGGGGCTACGAGCAGTACTTC. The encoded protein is CASSVDPGTGGYEQYF.

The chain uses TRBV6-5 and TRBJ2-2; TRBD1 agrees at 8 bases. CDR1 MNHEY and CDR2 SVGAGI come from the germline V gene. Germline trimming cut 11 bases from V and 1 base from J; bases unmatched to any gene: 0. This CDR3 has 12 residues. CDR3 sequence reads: CAGQGNTGELFF. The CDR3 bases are TGTGCCGGACAGGGGAACACCGGGGAGCTGTTTTTT.

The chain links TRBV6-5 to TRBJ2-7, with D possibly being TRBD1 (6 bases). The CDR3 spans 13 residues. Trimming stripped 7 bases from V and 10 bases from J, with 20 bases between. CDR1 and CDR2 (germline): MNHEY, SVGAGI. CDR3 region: CASINRDTGKQYF. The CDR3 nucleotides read TGTGCCAGCATAAACAGGGATACAGGGAAACAGTACTTC.